The present entry profiles one TCR beta chain with its context. Its antigen is not known. The sample belongs to a study of Ad26.COV2.S vaccination and SARS-CoV-2 variants. The overall study: In the study, Ad26.COV2.S was injected intramuscularly once, or twice 56 days apart. Study conclusions and caveats: Analyses of TCR breadth and depth may have underestimated total T cell responses. It was reported that spike-specific CD8+ and CD4+ T cell responses were substantially broad after vaccination.

Libraries were prepared by immunoSEQ multiplex PCR; TCRdb keeps only in-frame clonotypes and omits some of them. The repertoire holds about 390,000 clones, with approximately 90% as singletons. The treatment here: 19 received Ad26.COV2.S at low or high dose, single or two shots; about 5 received placebo; per-sample allocation not given. Day 63 after the first injection of vaccine or placebo was the sampling time. Expressing Wuhan-strain SARS-CoV-2 spike, an Ad26 vector served as the vaccine. This CDR3 comprises 15 residues. V dropped 8 bases and J dropped 0 bases, with 15 bases sitting between them. Germline values: CDR1 LNHNV, CDR2 YYDKDF (reference sequence).

V is TRBV15 and J is TRBJ2-3; a possible D gene is TRBD2 (6 bases). The TCR comes from a person aged 18-65 years who received the Ad26.COV2.S COVID-19 vaccine or a placebo. Specimen: peripheral blood, collected in a trial of Ad26.COV2.S vaccine versus placebo. DNA for the CDR3: TGTGCCACCCGCGGATGGCGGGGTAGCACAGATACGCAGTATTTT. Amino acid sequence: CATRGWRGSTDTQYF.